This T cell receptor beta chain stems from a study of blood T cell repertoires in COVID-19. Seattle's enrolled individuals joined amid active infection and were then monitored longitudinally. Profiled with immunoSEQ multiplex PCR; TCRdb holds only in-frame clones, not every one. The sample lists 200,000 to 250,000 clones, around 80% occurring once. Germline trimming cut 7 bases from V and 6 bases from J; bases unmatched to any gene: 1. Germline CDR1 MNHEY, CDR2 SVGAGI. The CDR3 is 14 residues long. The receptor's source is a woman older than 75 with COVID-19, enrolled during active disease. Sequencing was performed on peripheral blood. The rearrangement joins TRBV6-5 to TRBJ2-1, with 15 bases that match TRBD2. CDR3 DNA sequence: TGTGCCAGCAAGGGACTAGCGGGAGGCAATGAGCAGTTCTTC. Translated: CASKGLAGGNEQFF.